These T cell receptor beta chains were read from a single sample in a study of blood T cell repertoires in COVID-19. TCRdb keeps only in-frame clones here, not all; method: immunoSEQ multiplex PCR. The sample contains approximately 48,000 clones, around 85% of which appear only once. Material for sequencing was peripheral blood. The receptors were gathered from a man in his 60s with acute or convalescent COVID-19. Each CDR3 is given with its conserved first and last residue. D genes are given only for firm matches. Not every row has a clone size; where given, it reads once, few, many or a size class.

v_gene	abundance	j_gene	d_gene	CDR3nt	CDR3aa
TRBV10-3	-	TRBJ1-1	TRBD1	TGTGCCATCAGTCCGGGACAGAACTACCGGAACACTGAAGCTTTCTTT	CAISPGQNYRNTEAFF
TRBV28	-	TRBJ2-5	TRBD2	TGTGCCAGCAGTTTACTAGCGGCCAGGACCCAGTACTTC	CASSLLAARTQYF
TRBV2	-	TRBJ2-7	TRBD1	TGTGCCAGCAGTTCTACCATCCGGGACAGTCTCAACGAGCAGTACTTC	CASSSTIRDSLNEQYF
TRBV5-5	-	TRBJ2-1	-	TGTGCCAGCAGCTGGCAGGCGCACAATGAGCAGTTCTTC	CASSWQAHNEQFF
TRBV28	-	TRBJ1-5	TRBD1	TGTGCCAGCAGCTTCACAGGGGCCAACAATCAGCCCCAGCATTTT	CASSFTGANNQPQHF
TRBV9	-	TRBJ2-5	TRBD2	TGTGCCAGCAGCGGGGTAGCGGGAGGTAAAGAGACCCAGTACTTC	CASSGVAGGKETQYF
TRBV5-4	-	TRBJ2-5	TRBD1	TGTGCCAGCAGCTTGGCCAAGACAGGGCGAGAGACCCAGTACTTC	CASSLAKTGRETQYF
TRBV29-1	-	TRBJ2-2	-	TGCAGCGTTGGAGGTTCCACCGGGGAGCTGTTTTTT	CSVGGSTGELFF
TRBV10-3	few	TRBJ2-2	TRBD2	TGTGCCATCAGCAAAGCGGGAGCCAAGAACACCGGGGAGCTGTTTTTT	CAISKAGAKNTGELFF
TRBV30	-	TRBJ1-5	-	TGTGCCTGGAGTGTACTGGGGGCGACAAATCAGCCCCAGCATTTT	CAWSVLGATNQPQHF
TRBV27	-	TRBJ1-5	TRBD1	TGTGCCAGCAGTTTATTTCCAGACAGGGAAGGCCAGCCCCAGCATTTT	CASSLFPDREGQPQHF
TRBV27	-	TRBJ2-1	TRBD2	TGTGCCAGCAGTTTAGGGCTAGCGGTGGGTGAGCAGTTCTTC	CASSLGLAVGEQFF
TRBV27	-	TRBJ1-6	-	TGTGCCAGCAGTTTGGGCGGGGGCTCCTATAATTCACCCCTCCACTTT	CASSLGGGSYNSPLHF
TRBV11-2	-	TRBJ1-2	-	TGTGCCAGCAGCCGCAGGGCCGCCGGGAACTATGGCTACACCTTC	CASSRRAAGNYGYTF
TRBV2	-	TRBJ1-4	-	TGTGCCGGCCTGGTTGGGCAGGCTAATGAAAAACTGTTTTTT	CAGLVGQANEKLFF
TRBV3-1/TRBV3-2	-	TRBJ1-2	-	TGTGCCAGCAGCCCCGCAGCGGGGGTCGGCTATGGCTACACCTTC	CASSPAAGVGYGYTF
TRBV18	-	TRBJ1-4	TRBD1	TGTGCCAGCTCACCCCCGGGACAGGGGACCGAAAAACTGTTTTTT	CASSPPGQGTEKLFF
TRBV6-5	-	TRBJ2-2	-	TGTGCCAGCAGTTACTCAGGCGGGATCGGGGAGCTGTTTTTT	CASSYSGGIGELFF
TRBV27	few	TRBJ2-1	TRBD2	TGTGCCAGCAGTTCCACTAGCGGCTCCTACAATGAGCAGTTCTTC	CASSSTSGSYNEQFF
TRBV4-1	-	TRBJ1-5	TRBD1	TGCGCCAGCAGCCATCGGACAGGAGGCAGCAATCAGCCCCAGCATTTT	CASSHRTGGSNQPQHF
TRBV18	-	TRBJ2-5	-	TGTGCCAGCTCACCAGGAGGGTACGAGACCCAGTACTTC	CASSPGGYETQYF
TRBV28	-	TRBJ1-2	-	TGTGCCATCCGATCGACAGGCCTTAACTATGGCTACACCTTC	CAIRSTGLNYGYTF
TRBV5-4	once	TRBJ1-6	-	TGTGCCAGCAGCTTGGGGCAGGCCTATTCACCCCTCCACTTT	CASSLGQAYSPLHF
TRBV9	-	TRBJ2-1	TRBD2	TGTGCCAGCAGCCCGTCGGGACTAGCGGGAGGTGAGCAGTTCTTC	CASSPSGLAGGEQFF
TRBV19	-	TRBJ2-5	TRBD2	TGTGCCAGTAGTATAACTAGCGGGAGGAAAGAGACCCAGTACTTC	CASSITSGRKETQYF
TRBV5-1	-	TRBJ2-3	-	TGCGCCAGCGCCCAGACTTGGAATAATGGAGATACGCAGTATTTT	CASAQTWNNGDTQYF
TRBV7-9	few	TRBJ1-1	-	TGTGCCAGCAGCCCCCGGGGGACGGTAAACACTGAAGCTTTCTTT	CASSPRGTVNTEAFF
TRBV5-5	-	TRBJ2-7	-	TGTGCCAGCAGCTTGGTTCAGGCCTCCTACGAGCAGTACTTC	CASSLVQASYEQYF
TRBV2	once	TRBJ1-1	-	TGTGCCAGCAGTGAAAGACTCAGCTCCTGGCCTGAAGCTTTCTTT	CASSERLSSWPEAFF
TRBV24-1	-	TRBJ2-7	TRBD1	TGTGCCACCAGTGGCCTCGACAGGGGGCTTGGGACCTACGAGCAGTACTTC	CATSGLDRGLGTYEQYF
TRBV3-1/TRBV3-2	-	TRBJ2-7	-	TGTGCCAGCAGATCGGACACCCAGTCCTACGAGCAGTACTTC	CASRSDTQSYEQYF
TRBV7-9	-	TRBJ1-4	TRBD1	TGTGCCAGCACCCAGGACAGGGTTAATGAAAAACTGTTTTTT	CASTQDRVNEKLFF
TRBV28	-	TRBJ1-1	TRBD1	TGTGCCAGCACCTCAGGGACAGGGGGCTGGGCTTTCTTT	CASTSGTGGWAFF
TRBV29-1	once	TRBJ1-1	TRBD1	TGCAGCGCCGCGGGACAGGGACGGAACACTGAAGCTTTCTTT	CSAAGQGRNTEAFF
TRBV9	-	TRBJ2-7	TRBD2	TGTGCCAGCAGCTCCAGACTAGCGGGCAAACCCTACGAGCAGTACTTC	CASSSRLAGKPYEQYF
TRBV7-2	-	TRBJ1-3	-	TGTGCCAGCAGCTTTGTGAACACTGGAAACACCATATATTTT	CASSFVNTGNTIYF
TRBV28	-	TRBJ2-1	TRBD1	TGTGCCAGCAGTTTCGACAGGGGGCACGTCTATGAGCAGTTCTTC	CASSFDRGHVYEQFF